Listed below are T cell receptor beta chains from one sample, sequenced in a study of T cell responses to AZD1222 COVID-19 vaccine. TCRdb keeps only in-frame clones here, not all; method: immunoSEQ multiplex PCR. The profile shows around 150,000 clones, approximately 88% of them singletons. The sequencing used peripheral blood, collected on day 0 of AZD1222 vaccination. These receptors came from an adult in good health. Both conserved end residues are part of each CDR3. The order of the fields is clone size, V gene, J gene, D gene, CDR3 DNA, CDR3 protein. D genes are given only for firm matches. Only part of the rows carry a size: once, few, many, or a class if the clone is expanded.

clone size: .; V gene: TRBV28; J gene: TRBJ2-6; D gene: .; CDR3 DNA: TGTGCCAGCAATTCGGGGGCAGGGGCTGGGGCCAACGTCCTGACTTTC; CDR3 protein: CASNSGAGAGANVLTF
clone size: .; V gene: TRBV5-1; J gene: TRBJ2-1; D gene: TRBD2; CDR3 DNA: TGCGCCAGCAGCCCTGGGAGCGGGAGGAGCTACAATGAGCAGTTCTTC; CDR3 protein: CASSPGSGRSYNEQFF
clone size: .; V gene: TRBV9; J gene: TRBJ1-1; D gene: .; CDR3 DNA: TGTGCCAGCAGCGTAGCATTGGGCACTGAAGCTTTCTTT; CDR3 protein: CASSVALGTEAFF
clone size: .; V gene: TRBV19; J gene: TRBJ1-6; D gene: .; CDR3 DNA: TGTGCCAGTAGTATAGTCTGGGGACGCTCACCCCTCCACTTT; CDR3 protein: CASSIVWGRSPLHF
clone size: .; V gene: TRBV11-1; J gene: TRBJ2-7; D gene: .; CDR3 DNA: TGTGCCAGCAGTCCCCACGGGGACGAGCAGTACTTC; CDR3 protein: CASSPHGDEQYF
clone size: .; V gene: TRBV30; J gene: TRBJ1-2; D gene: .; CDR3 DNA: TGTGCCTGGGCCGAGCGGGGTTATGGCTACACCTTC; CDR3 protein: CAWAERGYGYTF
clone size: .; V gene: TRBV5-5; J gene: TRBJ1-5; D gene: .; CDR3 DNA: TGTGCCAGCAGCTTGGCCGTAGGAGGACGGCAGCCCCAGCATTTT; CDR3 protein: CASSLAVGGRQPQHF
clone size: .; V gene: TRBV7-9; J gene: TRBJ2-7; D gene: TRBD1; CDR3 DNA: TGTGCCAGCAGCTTAGGACAGGGGCTAAGGTACGAGCAGTACTTC; CDR3 protein: CASSLGQGLRYEQYF
clone size: .; V gene: TRBV7-9; J gene: TRBJ1-1; D gene: .; CDR3 DNA: TGTGCCAGCAGCTTTCAGGGATTGAACACTGAAGCTTTCTTT; CDR3 protein: CASSFQGLNTEAFF
clone size: .; V gene: TRBV5-1; J gene: TRBJ2-2; D gene: .; CDR3 DNA: TGCGCGTCACTCGCCCAGATGGGGAACACCGGGGAGCTGTTTTTT; CDR3 protein: CASLAQMGNTGELFF
clone size: .; V gene: TRBV27; J gene: TRBJ1-6; D gene: .; CDR3 DNA: TGTGCCAGCGCCGTGAACTCCTATAATTCACCCCTCCACTTT; CDR3 protein: CASAVNSYNSPLHF
clone size: few; V gene: TRBV18; J gene: TRBJ2-1; D gene: .; CDR3 DNA: TGTGCCAGCTCACCAGGTGGGACGCCGAACAATGAGCAGTTCTTC; CDR3 protein: CASSPGGTPNNEQFF
clone size: .; V gene: TRBV7-2; J gene: TRBJ1-5; D gene: TRBD1; CDR3 DNA: TGTGCCAGCAGCCCGGGACAGGGCAATCAGCCCCAGCATTTT; CDR3 protein: CASSPGQGNQPQHF
clone size: .; V gene: TRBV4-2; J gene: TRBJ1-4; D gene: .; CDR3 DNA: TGTGCCAGCAGCCAAGAAGAGAGTCATGAAAAACTGTTTTTT; CDR3 protein: CASSQEESHEKLFF
clone size: .; V gene: TRBV5-1; J gene: TRBJ2-7; D gene: .; CDR3 DNA: TGCGCCAGCAGCATCGGGGTTTCCTACGAGCAGTACTTC; CDR3 protein: CASSIGVSYEQYF
clone size: .; V gene: TRBV9; J gene: TRBJ1-3; D gene: .; CDR3 DNA: TGTGCCAGCAGCGTATCCTTCTCTGGAAACACCATATATTTT; CDR3 protein: CASSVSFSGNTIYF
clone size: .; V gene: TRBV6-4; J gene: TRBJ2-1; D gene: .; CDR3 DNA: TGTGCCAGCAGTGAGAAGCTCGACTCGAGGAATGAGCAGTTCTTC; CDR3 protein: CASSEKLDSRNEQFF
clone size: .; V gene: TRBV2; J gene: TRBJ1-2; D gene: .; CDR3 DNA: TGTGCCAGCAGTTGGACCGTTGGCTACACCTTC; CDR3 protein: CASSWTVGYTF
clone size: .; V gene: TRBV25-1; J gene: TRBJ2-1; D gene: TRBD1; CDR3 DNA: TGTGCCAGCAGTGGGGACAGGAGATACAATGAGCAGTTCTTC; CDR3 protein: CASSGDRRYNEQFF
clone size: .; V gene: TRBV7-9; J gene: TRBJ2-5; D gene: .; CDR3 DNA: TGTGCCAGCAGCCCCCTGTATCAGGAGACCCAGTACTTC; CDR3 protein: CASSPLYQETQYF
clone size: .; V gene: TRBV13; J gene: TRBJ1-2; D gene: TRBD1; CDR3 DNA: TGTGCCAGCAGCTTACTCGGGACAGGAAACTATGGCTACACCTTC; CDR3 protein: CASSLLGTGNYGYTF
clone size: .; V gene: TRBV12-3/TRBV12-4; J gene: TRBJ2-5; D gene: .; CDR3 DNA: TGTGCCAGCAGTTTCTCGGCCAAAGAGACCCAGTACTTC; CDR3 protein: CASSFSAKETQYF
clone size: .; V gene: TRBV6-5; J gene: TRBJ2-7; D gene: TRBD1; CDR3 DNA: TGTGCCACCCGGGACAGGGGACTTGGCGAGCAGTACTTC; CDR3 protein: CATRDRGLGEQYF
clone size: .; V gene: TRBV5-5; J gene: TRBJ1-1; D gene: .; CDR3 DNA: TGTGCCAGCAGCCTGGGTCCTCGTGGTGAAGCTTTCTTT; CDR3 protein: CASSLGPRGEAFF
clone size: .; V gene: TRBV6-6; J gene: TRBJ1-5; D gene: .; CDR3 DNA: TGTGCCAGCAGTTACTCGAACAGGGGCAATCAGCCCCAGCATTTT; CDR3 protein: CASSYSNRGNQPQHF
clone size: .; V gene: TRBV6-5; J gene: TRBJ1-3; D gene: .; CDR3 DNA: TGTGCCAGCAGAACGGACGGAACCTCTGGAAACACCATATATTTT; CDR3 protein: CASRTDGTSGNTIYF
clone size: .; V gene: TRBV5-1; J gene: TRBJ2-3; D gene: TRBD2; CDR3 DNA: TGCGCCAGCAGCTCCCTCGTTGCGGGAGGCACAGATACGCAGTATTTT; CDR3 protein: CASSSLVAGGTDTQYF
clone size: .; V gene: TRBV19; J gene: TRBJ2-1; D gene: TRBD2; CDR3 DNA: TGTGCCAGTAACGCGGGAGGGAGATACAATGAGCAGTTCTTC; CDR3 protein: CASNAGGRYNEQFF